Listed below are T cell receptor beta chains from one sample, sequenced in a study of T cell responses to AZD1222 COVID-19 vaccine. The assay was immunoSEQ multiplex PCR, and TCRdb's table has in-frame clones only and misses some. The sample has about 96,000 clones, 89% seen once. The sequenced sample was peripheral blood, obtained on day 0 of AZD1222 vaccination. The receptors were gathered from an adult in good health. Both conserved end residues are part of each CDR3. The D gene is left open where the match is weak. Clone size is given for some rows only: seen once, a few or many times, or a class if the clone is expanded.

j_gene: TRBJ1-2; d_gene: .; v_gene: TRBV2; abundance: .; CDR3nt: TGTGCCAGCAGAGTTAGGGGTCCACGCTACACCTTC; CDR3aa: CASRVRGPRYTF
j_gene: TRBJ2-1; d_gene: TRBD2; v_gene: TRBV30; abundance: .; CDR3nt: TGTGCCTCCGGAGCGGGGAGAGGAAATGAGCAGTTCTTC; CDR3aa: CASGAGRGNEQFF
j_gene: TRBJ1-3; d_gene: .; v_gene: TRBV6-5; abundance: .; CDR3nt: TGTGCCTGCCAAGGGGGAACCGAGTCTGGAAACACCATATATTTT; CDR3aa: CACQGGTESGNTIYF
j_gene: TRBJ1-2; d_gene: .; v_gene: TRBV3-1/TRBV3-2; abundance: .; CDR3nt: TGTGCCAGCAGCCAACGGGGATCCTATGGCTACACCTTC; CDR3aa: CASSQRGSYGYTF
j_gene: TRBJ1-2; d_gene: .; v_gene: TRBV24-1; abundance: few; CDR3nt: TGTGCCACCAGTGATGCAGACTTTGGCCGGGGCTACACCTTC; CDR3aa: CATSDADFGRGYTF
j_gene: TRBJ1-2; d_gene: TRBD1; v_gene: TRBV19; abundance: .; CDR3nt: TGTGCCAGTAGTACCTACGGGGGACAGGTAGTTTCCAACTATGGCTACACCTTC; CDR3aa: CASSTYGGQVVSNYGYTF
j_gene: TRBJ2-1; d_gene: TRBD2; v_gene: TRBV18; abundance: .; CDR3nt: TGTGCCAGCTCCCAGGACAGCGGGGGCCCTTGGGAAGAGCAGTTCTTC; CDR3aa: CASSQDSGGPWEEQFF
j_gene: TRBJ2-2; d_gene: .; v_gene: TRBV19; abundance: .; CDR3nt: TGTGCCAGTAGTATTCAGGCGTACACCGGGGAGCTGTTTTTT; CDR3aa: CASSIQAYTGELFF
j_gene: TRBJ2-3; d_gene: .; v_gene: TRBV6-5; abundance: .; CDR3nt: TGTGCCAGCAGTTACTCGGGAGATACGCAGTATTTT; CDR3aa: CASSYSGDTQYF
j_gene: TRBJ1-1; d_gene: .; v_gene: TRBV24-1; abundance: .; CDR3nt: TGTGCCACCAGTGCGGTTGAGGGCCCCCTGGCTGAAGCTTTCTTT; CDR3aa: CATSAVEGPLAEAFF
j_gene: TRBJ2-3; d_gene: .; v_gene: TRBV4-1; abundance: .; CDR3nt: TGCGCCAGCAGCCAAGTACTCGCGGGGGCCACAGATACGCAGTATTTT; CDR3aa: CASSQVLAGATDTQYF
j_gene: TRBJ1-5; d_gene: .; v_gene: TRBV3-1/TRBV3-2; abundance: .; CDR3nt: TGTGCCAGCAGCCAAGGATCGTTGCGAGGTCAACAGCCCCAGCATTTT; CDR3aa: CASSQGSLRGQQPQHF
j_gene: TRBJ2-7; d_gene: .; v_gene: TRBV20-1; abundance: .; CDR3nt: TGCAGTGCTAGTAAGGGGACCTACGAGCAGTACTTC; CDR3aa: CSASKGTYEQYF
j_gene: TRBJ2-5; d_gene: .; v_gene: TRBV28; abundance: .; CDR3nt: TGTGCCAGCAGTTCACAGAGCGGGCGGACTCAAGAGACCCAGTACTTC; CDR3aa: CASSSQSGRTQETQYF
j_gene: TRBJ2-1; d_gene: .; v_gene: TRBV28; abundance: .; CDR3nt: TGTGCCAGCAGGAAAATGAACAGGGATGGCGAGCAGTTCTTC; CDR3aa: CASRKMNRDGEQFF
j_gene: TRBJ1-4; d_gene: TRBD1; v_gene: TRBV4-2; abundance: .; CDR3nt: TGTGCCAGCAGCCAAGTCCAAGGGACAGGGAGTGAAAAACTGTTTTTT; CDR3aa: CASSQVQGTGSEKLFF
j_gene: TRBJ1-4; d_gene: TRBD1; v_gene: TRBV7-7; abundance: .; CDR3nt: TGTGCTAGCAGCTTAGGACAGGGGGCGGATGAAAAACTGTTTTTT; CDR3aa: CASSLGQGADEKLFF
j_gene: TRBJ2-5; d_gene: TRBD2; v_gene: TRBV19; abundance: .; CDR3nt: TGTGCCAGTAGTACCCAGCGGGGGCAGGCGGAGACCCAGTACTTC; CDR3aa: CASSTQRGQAETQYF